The 4 T cell receptor beta chains below were found in one sample sequenced in a study of T cells in Graves' hyperthyroidism and ophthalmopathy (dated by TCRdb to the late 2010s). Receptor amplification or capture employed multiplex PCR. TCRdb lists the instrument as Illumina HiSeq 2000. The TCR beta CDR3 regions were amplified from the RNA transcripts. The first round of RT-PCR for the TCR CDR3 was performed with the HTBI primer set and the Qiagen OneStep RT-PCR kit. The public reads were run again by TCRdb, first through fastp at Q25 and then through MiXCR, and only productive beta chains were kept. CDR3 protein duplicates are merged, each entry listing the most common genes and DNA. This sample gives over 650,000 distinct CDR3 sequences in total; 40% to 55% of them show up just once. Less than 9.5% of the sample belongs to the ten largest clones. The sequenced sample was peripheral blood or thyroid tissue (not recorded which). These receptors originate from an adult man with Graves' disease, either hyperthyroidism or ophthalmopathy (not recorded which).

In its sample, this clonotype was seen a few times. This chain joins TRBV19 and TRBJ1-1; D uncertain. This CDR3 has 13 amino acids. The V gene's germline CDR1 is LNHDA and CDR2 SQIVND (reference sequence). V was clipped by 7 bases and J by 4 bases, with 13 bases between them. Here the CDR3 reads CASMGMRFTEAFF. The CDR3 DNA is TGTGCCAGTATGGGTATGAGGTTCACTGAAGCTTTCTTT.

This clonotype came up a few times. This sequence joins TRBV19 and TRBJ2-7; D is uncertain. Trimming took 6 bases from V and 3 from J, leaving 12 bases between them. The germline gives CDR1 LNHDA, CDR2 SQIVND (reference sequence). CDR3 length: 13 residues. Here the CDR3 reads CASSKTRDYEQYF. The CDR3 DNA is TGTGCCAGTAGCAAAACAAGGGACTACGAGCAGTACTTC.

About this clonotype itself: The conserved phenylalanine or tryptophan normally closing the CDR3 is absent here, so this likely arose from a read error. The chain joins TRBV7-4 to TRBJ1-2; D unclear. The V gene lost 0 bases and the J gene lost 4 bases, with 12 bases spanning the gap. The CDR3 has 15 residues. Per germline, CDR1 SGHVT and CDR2 SQSDAQ. This CDR3 reads CASSLAGDGGYGYTS. As DNA, the CDR3 is TGTGCCAGCAGCTTAGCCGGAGACGGAGGCTATGGCTACACCTCC.

This clonotype was recorded many times. The chain links TRBV20-1 to TRBJ1-5; no reliable D call. This CDR3 comprises 13 residues. The germline V and J ends were trimmed by 5 bases and 0 bases, with 8 bases remaining between them. Germline V gives CDR1 DFQATT, CDR2 SNEGSKA (reference sequence). The CDR3 coding sequence is TGCAGTGCTGTCCGAGATAGCAATCAGCCCCAGCATTTT. Protein sequence: CSAVRDSNQPQHF.